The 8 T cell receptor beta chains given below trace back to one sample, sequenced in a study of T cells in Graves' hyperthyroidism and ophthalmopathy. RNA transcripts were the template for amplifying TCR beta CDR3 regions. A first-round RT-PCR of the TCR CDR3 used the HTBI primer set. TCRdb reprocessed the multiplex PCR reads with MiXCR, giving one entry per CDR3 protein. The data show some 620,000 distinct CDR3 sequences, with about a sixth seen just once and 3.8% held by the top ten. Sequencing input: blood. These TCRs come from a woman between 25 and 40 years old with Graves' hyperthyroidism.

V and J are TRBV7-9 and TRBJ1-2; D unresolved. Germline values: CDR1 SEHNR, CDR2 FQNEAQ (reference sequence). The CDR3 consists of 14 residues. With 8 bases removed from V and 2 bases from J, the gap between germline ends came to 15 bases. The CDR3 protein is CASGHTERNYGYTF. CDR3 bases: TGTGCCAGCGGTCACACCGAGAGAAACTATGGCTACACCTTC.

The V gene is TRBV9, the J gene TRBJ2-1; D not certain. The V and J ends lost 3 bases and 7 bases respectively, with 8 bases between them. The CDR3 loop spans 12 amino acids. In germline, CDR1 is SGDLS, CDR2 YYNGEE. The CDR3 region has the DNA TGTGCCAGCAGCGCATATCCAAATGAGCAGTTCTTC. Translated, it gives CASSAYPNEQFF.

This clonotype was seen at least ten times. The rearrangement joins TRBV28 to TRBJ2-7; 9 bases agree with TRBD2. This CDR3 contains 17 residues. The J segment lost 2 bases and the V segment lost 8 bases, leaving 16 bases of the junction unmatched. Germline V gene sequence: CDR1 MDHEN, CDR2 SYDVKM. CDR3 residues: CASRGPRGGGRAYEQYF. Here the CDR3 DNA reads TGTGCCAGCCGGGGACCGAGAGGGGGCGGGAGGGCCTACGAGCAGTACTTC.

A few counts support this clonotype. The CDR3 protein is CSARAGGSYEQYF. CDR3 DNA sequence: TGCAGTGCTAGAGCAGGGGGTTCCTACGAGCAGTACTTC. The rearrangement links TRBV20-1 to TRBJ2-7; 7 positions agree with TRBD1. The J segment lost 1 base and the V segment lost 1 base, leaving 1 base of the junction unmatched. Germline V gives CDR1 DFQATT, CDR2 SNEGSKA (reference sequence). The CDR3 totals 13 residues.

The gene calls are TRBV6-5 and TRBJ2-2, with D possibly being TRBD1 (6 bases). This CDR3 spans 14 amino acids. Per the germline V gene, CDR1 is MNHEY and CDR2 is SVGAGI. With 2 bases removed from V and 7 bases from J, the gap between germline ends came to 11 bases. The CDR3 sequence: CASSYRQGHGELFF. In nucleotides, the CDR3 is TGTGCCAGCAGTTACCGCCAGGGGCACGGGGAGCTGTTTTTT.

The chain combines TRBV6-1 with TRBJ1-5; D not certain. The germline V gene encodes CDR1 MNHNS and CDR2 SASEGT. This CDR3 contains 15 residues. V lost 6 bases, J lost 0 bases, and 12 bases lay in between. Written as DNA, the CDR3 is TGTGCCAGCAGGGCCTGGACGGATAGCAATCAGCCCCAGCATTTT. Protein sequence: CASRAWTDSNQPQHF.

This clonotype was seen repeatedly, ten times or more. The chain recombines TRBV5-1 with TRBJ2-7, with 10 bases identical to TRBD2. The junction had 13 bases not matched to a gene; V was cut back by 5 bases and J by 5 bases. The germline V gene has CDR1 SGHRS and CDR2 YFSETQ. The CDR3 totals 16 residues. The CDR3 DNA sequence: TGCGCCAGCAGTTTCGGGAGGCTAGCGGGAGACGACGAGCAGTACTTC. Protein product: CASSFGRLAGDDEQYF.

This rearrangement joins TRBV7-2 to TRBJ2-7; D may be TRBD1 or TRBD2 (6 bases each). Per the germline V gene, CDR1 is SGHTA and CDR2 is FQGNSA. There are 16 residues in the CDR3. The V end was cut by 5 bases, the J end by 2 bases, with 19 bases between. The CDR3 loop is CASSPRSGAYTYEQYF. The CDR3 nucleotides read TGTGCCAGCAGCCCTCGGTCGGGGGCTTATACCTACGAGCAGTACTTC.